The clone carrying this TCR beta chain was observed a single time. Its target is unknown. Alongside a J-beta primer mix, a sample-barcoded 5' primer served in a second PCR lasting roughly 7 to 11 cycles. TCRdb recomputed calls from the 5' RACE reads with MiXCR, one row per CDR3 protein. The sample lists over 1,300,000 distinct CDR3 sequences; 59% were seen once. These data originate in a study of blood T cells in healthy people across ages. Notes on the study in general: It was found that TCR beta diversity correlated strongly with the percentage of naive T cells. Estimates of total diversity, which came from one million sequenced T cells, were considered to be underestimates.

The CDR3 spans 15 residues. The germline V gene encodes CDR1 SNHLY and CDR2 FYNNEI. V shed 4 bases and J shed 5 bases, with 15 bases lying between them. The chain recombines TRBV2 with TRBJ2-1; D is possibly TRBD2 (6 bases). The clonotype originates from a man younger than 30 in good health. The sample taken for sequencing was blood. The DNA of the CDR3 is TGTGCCAGCAGTGGGCCTGGCGGGAACAACAATGAGCAGTTCTTC. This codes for CASSGPGGNNNEQFF.